Listed below are T cell receptor beta chains from one sample, sequenced in a study of identifying expanded T cells in peripheral blood. Generated by immunoSEQ multiplex PCR, the TCRdb table keeps only in-frame clones and is missing some. The sample has 100,000 to 150,000 clones, about 86% seen once; the top ten hold roughly 7.9%. The sample comprised blood. The receptors here all came from a person aged 18 to 70 in good health. CDR3s leave out the opening cysteine and the closing phenylalanine or tryptophan. A D gene is named only where the DNA matches it firmly. The size field is filled for only some rows; it gives once, few, many or a size class.

TRBD1 few TRBV6-5 ASSQTGGNYGYT
NA NA TRBV5-1 ASSLAVLYTGELF
NA NA TRBV19 ASSIDHGGARAF
TRBD1 NA TRBV29-1 SGGQGNGYT
NA NA TRBV25-1 ASSDTYEQY
NA NA TRBV7-2 ASSPYGRSSNYGYT
TRBD1 NA TRBV4-1 ASSQQGTGMKDTQY
NA NA TRBV7-8 ASSEAKNTGELF
NA NA TRBV19 ASSIGGTRGEQF
TRBD1 NA TRBV28 ASSLTTGAGAPQH
TRBD1 NA TRBV6-6 ASSYTGGTEAF
NA NA TRBV27 ASSFTTSSFEQY
TRBD2 NA TRBV19 ASSRQGEGTQY
NA NA TRBV11-2 ASSRTDSYGQF
NA NA TRBV19 ASSIQGSDTEAF
TRBD2 NA TRBV25-1 ASSEGRDEQF